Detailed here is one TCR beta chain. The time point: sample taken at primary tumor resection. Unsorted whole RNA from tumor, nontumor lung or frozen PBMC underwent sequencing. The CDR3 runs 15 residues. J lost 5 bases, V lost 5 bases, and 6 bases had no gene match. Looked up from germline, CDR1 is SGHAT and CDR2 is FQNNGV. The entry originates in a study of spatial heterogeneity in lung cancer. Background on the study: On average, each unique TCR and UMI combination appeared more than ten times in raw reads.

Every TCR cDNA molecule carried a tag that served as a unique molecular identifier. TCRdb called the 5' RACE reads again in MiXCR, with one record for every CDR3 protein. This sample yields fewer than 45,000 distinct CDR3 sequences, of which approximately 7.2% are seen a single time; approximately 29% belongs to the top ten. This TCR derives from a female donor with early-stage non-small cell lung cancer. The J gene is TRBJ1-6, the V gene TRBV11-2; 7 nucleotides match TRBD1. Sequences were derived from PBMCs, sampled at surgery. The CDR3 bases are TGTGCCAGCAGCACGAACCAGGGGGATAATTCACCCCTCCACTTT. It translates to CASSTNQGDNSPLHF.